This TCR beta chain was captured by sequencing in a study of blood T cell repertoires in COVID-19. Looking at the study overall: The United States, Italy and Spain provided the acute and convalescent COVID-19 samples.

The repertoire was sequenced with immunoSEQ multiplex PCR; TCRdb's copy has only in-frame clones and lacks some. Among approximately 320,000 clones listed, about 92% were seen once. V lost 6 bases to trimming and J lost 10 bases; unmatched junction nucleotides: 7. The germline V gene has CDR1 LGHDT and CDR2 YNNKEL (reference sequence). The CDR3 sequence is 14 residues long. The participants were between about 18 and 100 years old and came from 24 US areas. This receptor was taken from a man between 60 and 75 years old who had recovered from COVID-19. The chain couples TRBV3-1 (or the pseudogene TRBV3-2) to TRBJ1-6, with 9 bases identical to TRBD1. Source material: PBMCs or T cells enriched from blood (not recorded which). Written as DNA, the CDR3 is TGTGCCAGCAGGGGACAGGGTCGACGGTCACCCCTCCACTTT. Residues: CASRGQGRRSPLHF.